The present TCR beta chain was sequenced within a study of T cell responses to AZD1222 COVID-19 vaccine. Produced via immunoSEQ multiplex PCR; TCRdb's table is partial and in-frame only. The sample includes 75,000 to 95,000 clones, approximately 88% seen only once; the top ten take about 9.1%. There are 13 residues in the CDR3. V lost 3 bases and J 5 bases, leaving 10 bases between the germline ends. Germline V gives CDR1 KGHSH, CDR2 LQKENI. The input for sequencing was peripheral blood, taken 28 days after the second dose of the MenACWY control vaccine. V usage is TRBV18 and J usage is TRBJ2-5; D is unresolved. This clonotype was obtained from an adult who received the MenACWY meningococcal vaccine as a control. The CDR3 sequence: CASSPLVKETQYF. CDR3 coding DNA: TGTGCCAGCTCACCCCTGGTTAAGGAGACCCAGTACTTC. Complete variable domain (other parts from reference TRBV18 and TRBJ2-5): NAGVMQNPRHLVRRRGQEARLRCSPMKGHSHVYWYRQLPEEGLKFMVYLQKENIIDESGMPKERFSAEFPKEGPSILRIQQVVRGDSAAYFCASSPLVKETQYFGPGTRLLVL.